These 2 T cell receptor beta chains originate from one sample sequenced in a study of blood T cell repertoires in COVID-19. Assay: immunoSEQ multiplex PCR; the TCRdb copy retains only in-frame clones and omits some. The profile shows more than 110,000 clones, just over 85% of them singletons. Sample: PBMCs or T cells enriched from blood (not recorded which). These receptors originate from a man between 50 and 59 years old who had recovered from COVID-19.

This clone was detected once. The rearrangement joins TRBV3-1 (or the pseudogene TRBV3-2) to TRBJ2-3, with 9 bases that match TRBD1. CDR3 length: 16 residues. CDR1 is LGHDT, CDR2 YNNKEL, per germline (reference sequence). With 8 bases clipped from V and 4 bases from J, the junction kept 13 bases outside the gene matches. CDR3 in DNA: TGTGCCAGCGGAGGGGGGGACAGGGAAGGCGCAGATACGCAGTATTTT. Protein product: CASGGGDREGADTQYF.

This clone has just a few counts. The V call is TRBV28, the J call TRBJ1-3, with D uncertain. V was cut by 5 bases and J by 2 bases, with 16 bases left in between. Germline loops: CDR1 MDHEN, CDR2 SYDVKM. CDR3 size: 16 residues. In DNA form, the CDR3 reads TGTGCCAGCAGTGACACCGGAGGGCGTGCTGGAAACACCATATATTTT. Its translation: CASSDTGGRAGNTIYF.